This T cell receptor beta chain was recorded in a study of cytomegalovirus exposure and HLA in healthy donors. The overall study: Early released data had about 85 million unique TCRs, all coming from HLA-typed donors. Study-wide findings and caveats: CMV serostatus alone was available as immune exposure information.

As regards this clone: Its antigen is currently unknown.

Germline V CDR1 and CDR2: KGHSH, LQKENI. The CDR3 covers 15 residues. V shed 5 bases, J shed 4 bases, and the junction held 7 bases outside the gene matches. PCR involved 60 Vbeta and 13 Jbeta primers. Only in-frame clones appear in the TCRdb table, and some are missing; sequencing was by immunoSEQ multiplex PCR. The sample shows approximately 58,000 clones, 65% to 90% of them seen only once. The source is a man younger than 40 in good health and CMV-seronegative. The gene calls are TRBV18 and TRBJ2-3, with TRBD2 matching 9 bases. Sequencing used PBMCs. Here the CDR3 reads CASSNRTSASDTQYF. The DNA for the CDR3 is TGTGCCAGCTCAAACCGGACTAGCGCTTCAGATACGCAGTATTTT. The full variable domain, its missing parts supplied by reference TRBV18 and TRBJ2-3, is NAGVMQNPRHLVRRRGQEARLRCSPMKGHSHVYWYRQLPEEGLKFMVYLQKENIIDESGMPKERFSAEFPKEGPSILRIQQVVRGDSAAYFCASSNRTSASDTQYFGPGTRLTVL.